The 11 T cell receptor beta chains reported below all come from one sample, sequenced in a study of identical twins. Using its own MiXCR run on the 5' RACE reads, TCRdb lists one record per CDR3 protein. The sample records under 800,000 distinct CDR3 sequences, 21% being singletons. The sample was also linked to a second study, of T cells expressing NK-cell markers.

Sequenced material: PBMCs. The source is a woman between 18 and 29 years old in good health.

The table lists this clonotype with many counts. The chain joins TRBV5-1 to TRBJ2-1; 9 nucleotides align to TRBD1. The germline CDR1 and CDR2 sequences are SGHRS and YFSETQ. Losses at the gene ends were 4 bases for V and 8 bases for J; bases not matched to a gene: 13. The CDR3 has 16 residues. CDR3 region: CASSQAWAGQGDEQFF. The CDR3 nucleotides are TGCGCCAGCAGCCAAGCGTGGGCGGGACAGGGCGATGAGCAGTTCTTC.

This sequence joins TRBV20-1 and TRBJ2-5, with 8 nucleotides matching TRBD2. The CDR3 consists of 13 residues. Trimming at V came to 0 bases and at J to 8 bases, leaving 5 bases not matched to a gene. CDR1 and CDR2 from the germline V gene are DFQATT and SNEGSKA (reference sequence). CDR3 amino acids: CSAREVGGVTQYF. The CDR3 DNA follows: TGCAGTGCTAGAGAGGTCGGGGGGGTCACCCAGTACTTC.

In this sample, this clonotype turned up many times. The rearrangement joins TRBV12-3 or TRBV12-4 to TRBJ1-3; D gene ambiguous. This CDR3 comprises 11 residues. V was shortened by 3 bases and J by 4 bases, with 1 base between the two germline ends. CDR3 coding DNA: TGTGCCAGCAGTTTCGGAAACACCATATATTTT. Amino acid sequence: CASSFGNTIYF.

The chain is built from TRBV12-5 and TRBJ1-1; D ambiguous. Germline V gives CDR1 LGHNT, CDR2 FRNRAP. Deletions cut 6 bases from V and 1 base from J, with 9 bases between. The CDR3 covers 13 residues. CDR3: CASGLNWNTEAFF. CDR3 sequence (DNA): TGTGCTAGTGGCCTCAACTGGAACACTGAAGCTTTCTTT.

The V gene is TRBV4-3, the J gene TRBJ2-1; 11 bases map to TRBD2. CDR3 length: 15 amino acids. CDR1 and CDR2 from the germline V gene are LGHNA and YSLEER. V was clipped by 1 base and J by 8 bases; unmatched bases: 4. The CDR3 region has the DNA TGCGCCAGCAGCCAAGCTCCACTAGCGGGAGATGAGCAGTTCTTC. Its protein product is CASSQAPLAGDEQFF.

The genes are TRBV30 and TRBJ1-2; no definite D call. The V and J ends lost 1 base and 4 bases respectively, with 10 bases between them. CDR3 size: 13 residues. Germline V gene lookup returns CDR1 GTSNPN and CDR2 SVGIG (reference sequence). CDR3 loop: CAWSEAMFYGYTF. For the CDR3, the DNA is TGTGCCTGGAGTGAGGCGATGTTCTATGGCTACACCTTC.

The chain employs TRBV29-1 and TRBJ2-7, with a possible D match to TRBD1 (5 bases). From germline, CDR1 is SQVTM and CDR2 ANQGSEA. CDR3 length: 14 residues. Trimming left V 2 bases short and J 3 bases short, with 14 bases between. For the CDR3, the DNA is TGCAGCGTTGAACTTATGACAGAGAGCTACGAGCAGTACTTC. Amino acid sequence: CSVELMTESYEQYF.

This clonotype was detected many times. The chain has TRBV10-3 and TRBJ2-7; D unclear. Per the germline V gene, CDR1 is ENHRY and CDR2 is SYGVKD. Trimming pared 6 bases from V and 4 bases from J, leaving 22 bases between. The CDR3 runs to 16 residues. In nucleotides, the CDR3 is TGTGCCATCAGCCATGTGGAAGCTAGGTCAGAATACGAGCAGTACTTC. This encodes CAISHVEARSEYEQYF.

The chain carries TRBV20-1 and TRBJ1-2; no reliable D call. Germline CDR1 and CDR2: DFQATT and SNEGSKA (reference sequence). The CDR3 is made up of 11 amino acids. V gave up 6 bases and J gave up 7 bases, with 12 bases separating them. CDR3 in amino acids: CSAADRPGYTF. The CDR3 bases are TGCAGTGCCGCAGACCGACCTGGCTACACCTTC.

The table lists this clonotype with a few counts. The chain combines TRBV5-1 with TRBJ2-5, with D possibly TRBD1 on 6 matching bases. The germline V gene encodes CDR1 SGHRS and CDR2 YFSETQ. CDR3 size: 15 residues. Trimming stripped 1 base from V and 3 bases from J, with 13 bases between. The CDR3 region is CASSLLNAGEETQYF. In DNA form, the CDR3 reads TGCGCCAGCAGCTTGTTAAATGCAGGGGAAGAGACCCAGTACTTC.

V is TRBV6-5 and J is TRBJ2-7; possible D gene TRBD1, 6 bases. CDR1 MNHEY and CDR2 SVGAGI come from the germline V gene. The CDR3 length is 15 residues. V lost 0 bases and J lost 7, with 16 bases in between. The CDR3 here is CASSYSGRDQGEQYF. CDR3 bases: TGTGCCAGCAGTTACTCCGGACGGGACCAGGGGGAGCAGTACTTC.